This T cell receptor beta chain comes out of a study of human T cells and chemical hapten exposure. For the library, individual cDNA molecules each received unique molecular identifiers. TCRdb recomputed calls from the RACE reads with MiXCR, one row per CDR3 protein. The sample has about 120,000 distinct CDR3 sequences, roughly 15% seen once. The time point is: patch test 1, 2 weeks after DPC sensitization. The treatment is: therapeutic diphenylcyclopropenone sensitization with weekly scalp DPC. There are 12 residues in the CDR3. The germline V and J ends were trimmed by 0 bases and 7 bases, with 6 bases remaining between them.

J is TRBJ1-1 and V is TRBV12-3 or TRBV12-4; the D is unclear. The sequence derives from a man between 18 and 35 years old with alopecia areata. Some clones in this sample may be carry-over from other donors' samples. This specimen was whole blood, taken in connection with sensitization to the hapten diphenylcyclopropenone (DPC). The CDR3: CASSLAGNEAFF. The CDR3 nucleotides are TGTGCCAGCAGTTTAGCTGGGAATGAAGCTTTCTTT.